This T cell receptor (beta chain) was profiled in a study of blood T cell repertoires in COVID-19. Study as a whole: The United States, Italy and Spain supplied acute and convalescent COVID-19 samples.

Between the trimmed V and J ends, which lost 4 bases and 0 bases, there was a span of 17 bases. The CDR3 extends over 16 amino acids. CDR1 and CDR2 from the germline V gene are SGHNT and YYREEE (reference sequence). As processed by the authors: Amplification with reference gene primers provided the estimates of nucleated cell counts. Using immunoSEQ multiplex PCR, the repertoire was profiled, and TCRdb retains in-frame clones only, with some absent. The V and J calls and clone size were taken over from that table, and D and trimming were inferred from the DNA. The data hold 140,000 or so clones, with roughly 84% observed a single time.

This chain links TRBV5-4 with TRBJ2-7, with TRBD2 as a possible D gene (7 bases). Sequences were obtained from peripheral blood. The receptor was isolated from a human donor in a cohort sampled during active COVID-19. In nucleotides, the CDR3 is TGTGCCAGCAGCCTTGGGGGGGCGAAAAGCTCCTACGAGCAGTACTTC. Protein sequence: CASSLGGAKSSYEQYF.